This T cell receptor (beta chain) was sequenced during a study of blood T cell repertoires in COVID-19. The wider study: Acute-phase and convalescent COVID-19 samples originated in the United States, Italy and Spain.

The CDR3 is 13 residues long. CDR1 DFQATT and CDR2 SNEGSKA come from the germline V gene (reference sequence). The junction had 7 bases not matched to a gene; V was cut back by 3 bases and J by 8 bases. Authors' processing steps: Estimation of nucleated cell counts was performed using reference gene primer amplification. The data were produced by immunoSEQ multiplex PCR, yet TCRdb's version contains in-frame clones alone and is incomplete. Clone size and V and J calls were adopted from that table, with D and trimming inferred from the DNA. The sample records some 510,000 clones, 85% to 90% being singletons. Donors of Cohort 3 who recovered were those that had two negative PCRs, clearance, or symptom resolution.

The sample comprised PBMCs or T cells enriched from blood (not recorded which). The V call is TRBV20-1, the J call TRBJ2-1, with 7 bases identical to TRBD1. This clonotype was sampled from a woman aged 35 to 49 who had recovered from COVID-19. The CDR3 region is CSASKGAFDEQFF. The CDR3 DNA sequence: TGCAGTGCTAGTAAGGGGGCTTTCGATGAGCAGTTCTTC.